This entry describes one TCR beta chain. The data were taken from a study of shared clonotypes between healthy human individuals. At the level of the study: Donors consisted of a couple of women and three men between 18 and 49.

This CDR3 region has 21 residues. Trimming removed 0 bases at V and 0 bases at J, with 27 bases between. Germline V gene data show CDR1 as KGHSH and CDR2 as LQKENI. Profiling relied on immunoSEQ multiplex PCR, and the TCRdb table lists in-frame clones only, not all of them. Found here are about 610,000 clones, around 97% of them singletons; the top ten hold approximately 0.057%. This TCR was recovered from a woman in her 30s in good health. Sequenced input: naive CD4+ T cells sorted from blood. Specified subset: CD45RA+ positively selected. V is TRBV18 and J is TRBJ2-7, with D unclear. The chain's CDR3 is CASSPPPLPGVGILSSYEQYF. DNA for the CDR3: TGTGCCAGCTCACCACCTCCCCTACCTGGTGTGGGGATCCTATCCTCCTACGAGCAGTACTTC.